This T cell receptor beta chain came from a study of cytomegalovirus exposure and HLA in healthy donors. Germline V gene data show CDR1 as SGHRS and CDR2 as YFSETQ. V was clipped by 2 bases and J by 2 bases, with 10 bases between them. The CDR3 spans 14 residues. The primer mix had 60 Vbeta and 13 Jbeta primers. Data came from immunoSEQ multiplex PCR; TCRdb stores just in-frame clones and leaves some out. The sample lists more than 100,000 clones, 60% to 75% occurring once. As to this clone: Its antigen is not known.

Whole-study findings and limits: Common viral pathogens were later found to be apparently linked to several of the most significant clusters. Cytomegalovirus association was listed for about 170 TCR beta chains.

The TCR was taken from a woman between 50 and 59 years old in good health and CMV-seropositive. The chain links TRBV5-1 to TRBJ2-5; D unclear. The sequencing input was PBMCs. CDR3 bases: TGCGCCAGCAGCTTACGGGTGGCACAAGAGACCCAGTACTTC. It encodes CASSLRVAQETQYF.